Shown below are 20 T cell receptor beta chains from a single sample sequenced in a study of spatial heterogeneity in lung cancer. Time point given: sample taken at primary tumor resection. Frozen PBMC, nontumor lung or tumor provided whole RNA, which was sequenced unsorted. TCRdb reprocessed the 5' RACE reads via MiXCR and lists one record per CDR3 protein. The table lists 9,000 to 13,000 distinct CDR3 sequences, approximately 6.5% of them singletons. The input for sequencing was PBMCs, taken at surgery. The receptors shown here come from a male donor with early-stage non-small cell lung cancer.

This clonotype was detected many times. A library made for alpha chains picked up this beta chain off target, so its size means little. The chain has TRBV6-5 and TRBJ2-7; the D gene is possibly TRBD2 (6 bases). Between the trimmed V and J ends, which lost 0 bases and 3 bases, there was a span of 15 bases. CDR1 MNHEY and CDR2 SVGAGI come from the germline V gene. The CDR3 is 16 amino acids. The CDR3 DNA is TGTGCCAGCAGTTACTCGGCGGGGAGCCGGGGCTACGAGCAGTACTTC. Its translation is CASSYSAGSRGYEQYF.

With respect to this clonotype: For a library built for alpha chains, this beta chain is a stray read; little rests on its size. The rearrangement uses TRBV9 and TRBJ2-5, with a possible D match to TRBD1 (6 bases). The CDR3 contains 16 residues. In germline, CDR1 is SGDLS, CDR2 YYNGEE. V was pared by 5 bases and J by 1 base, with 18 bases between. The CDR3: CASSAKITGSQETQYF. As DNA, the CDR3 is TGTGCCAGCAGTGCTAAAATCACAGGGAGCCAAGAGACCCAGTACTTC.

The table lists this clonotype with many counts. A library prepared for alpha chains yielded this beta chain as an off-target read; its size is of little meaning. The chain couples TRBV28 to TRBJ2-5; the D is unclear. CDR3 size: 13 residues. The V gene's germline CDR1 is MDHEN and CDR2 SYDVKM. V dropped 2 bases and J dropped 1 base, with 5 bases sitting between them. CDR3 in amino acids: CASSLTFQETQYF. CDR3 DNA: TGTGCCAGCAGTTTAACCTTCCAAGAGACCCAGTACTTC.

This clonotype has at least ten counts. Since it is a stray read in a library aimed at alpha chains, this beta chain has a size that is not meaningful. The rearrangement joins TRBV6-5 to TRBJ2-7; 13 nucleotides match TRBD2. This CDR3 is 15 amino acids long. Germline CDR1 reads MNHEY; CDR2 reads SVGAGI. V shed 5 bases, J shed 1 base, and the junction held 2 bases outside the gene matches. CDR3 region: CASSQLAGGSYEQYF. DNA for the CDR3: TGTGCCAGCAGTCAACTAGCGGGAGGGTCCTACGAGCAGTACTTC.

The table lists this clonotype with many counts. This beta chain represents an off-target read in a library built for alpha chains; its size is of limited meaning. The chain carries TRBV10-3 and TRBJ2-3; 10 bases are a match to TRBD2. Germline values: CDR1 ENHRY, CDR2 SYGVKD. The CDR3 runs to 16 residues. After removal of 2 bases from V and 4 bases from J, the junction contained 6 bases not matched to a gene. Written as DNA, the CDR3 is TGTGCCATCAGTGAGCAAGCGGGAGGGCCGGCAGATACGCAGTATTTT. This codes for CAISEQAGGPADTQYF.

This clonotype is termed large. The library was designed around alpha chains, so this beta chain is a stray read whose abundance carries little weight. The DNA of the CDR3 is TGTGCCAGTCCGGCCTACTCCGGGGAGCTGTTTTTT. Protein product: CASPAYSGELFF. The chain uses TRBV19 and TRBJ2-2; D ambiguous. The CDR3 extends over 12 amino acids. The V end lost 8 bases, the J end lost 6 bases, and 10 bases lay between the germline ends. CDR1 and CDR2 (germline): LNHDA, SQIVND (reference sequence).

In this sample, this clonotype turned up a few times. Found in a library prepared for alpha chains, this beta chain is an off-target read, and its abundance has little meaning. This rearrangement joins TRBV2 to TRBJ2-1; the match to TRBD2 covers 9 bases. The CDR3 runs 15 residues. Germline V gene lookup returns CDR1 SNHLY and CDR2 FYNNEI. J was trimmed by 9 bases and V by 1 base; bases with no gene match: 7. CDR3 DNA sequence: TGTGCCAGCAGTGAAGGTGCGGGGGGGCCTGGTGAGCAGTTCTTC. As protein: CASSEGAGGPGEQFF.

This clonotype has ten or more counts. Little can be read into the size of this beta chain, an off-target read in a library designed for alpha chains. This rearrangement joins TRBV4-2 to TRBJ2-3; 8 nucleotides line up with TRBD1. The CDR3 is 16 residues long. The germline V gene has CDR1 LGHNA and CDR2 YNFKEQ. J was trimmed by 3 bases and V by 2 bases; bases with no gene match: 7. The CDR3 DNA follows: TGTGCCAGCAGCCAACCCAATACAGGGGGTACAGATACGCAGTATTTT. Translation: CASSQPNTGGTDTQYF.

This clonotype has a handful of counts. Within a library made for alpha chains, this beta chain is off target, and its count is uninformative. The gene calls are TRBV20-1 and TRBJ2-7; D assignment may be TRBD1 or TRBD2 (5 bases each). In germline, CDR1 is DFQATT, CDR2 SNEGSKA (reference sequence). The V end lost 6 bases, the J end lost 2 bases, and 17 bases lay between the germline ends. CDR3 size: 14 residues. The CDR3 coding sequence is TGCAGTGCCCGGGGCCCGGACCTTCCCTACGAGCAGTACTTC. This gives the protein CSARGPDLPYEQYF.

This clonotype was seen at least ten times. A library made for alpha chains picked up this beta chain off target, so its size means little. The chain has TRBV28 and TRBJ1-6; D might be TRBD1 (6 bases). This CDR3 contains 12 residues. V was trimmed by 7 bases and J by 7 bases, leaving 8 bases between them. Germline V gene lookup returns CDR1 MDHEN and CDR2 SYDVKM. The CDR3 DNA follows: TGTGCCAGCACTACAGGGAATTCACCCCTCCACTTT. Protein product: CASTTGNSPLHF.

By sample fraction, this clonotype is medium-sized. Because the library targeted alpha chains, this beta chain is an off-target read whose size means little. The genes are TRBV28 and TRBJ2-7, with D tentatively TRBD2 (5 bases). This CDR3 has 15 amino acids. V shed 5 bases and J shed 1 base, with 15 bases lying between them. Germline CDR1 MDHEN, CDR2 SYDVKM. Here the CDR3 reads CASSLVGEPSYEQYF. The CDR3 nucleotides are TGTGCCAGCAGTCTAGTCGGGGAGCCTTCCTACGAGCAGTACTTC.

This clonotype was seen at least ten times. This beta chain appears as a stray read in a library generated for alpha chains; its size is not informative. V usage is TRBV11-2 and J usage is TRBJ2-2, with TRBD2 identical over 7 bases. Losses at the gene ends were 3 bases for V and 2 bases for J; bases not matched to a gene: 3. The CDR3 length is 15 residues. Germline V gene sequence: CDR1 SGHAT, CDR2 FQNNGV. CDR3 region: CASSLERGNTGELFF. The CDR3 coding sequence is TGTGCCAGCAGCTTGGAGCGGGGCAACACCGGGGAGCTGTTTTTT.

In this sample, this clonotype turned up a few times. This beta chain slipped into a library made for alpha chains as a stray read, so its size is not meaningful. The V call is TRBV3-1, the J call TRBJ1-3; 10 bases map to TRBD1. V gave up 5 bases and J gave up 2 bases; unmatched junction bases: 0. The CDR3 is 14 amino acids. Looked up from germline, CDR1 is LGHDT and CDR2 is YNNKEL (reference sequence). CDR3 in amino acids: CASSGTGAGNTIYF. In nucleotides, the CDR3 is TGTGCCAGCAGCGGGACAGGGGCTGGAAACACCATATATTTT.

This clonotype was picked up many times. This beta chain slipped into a library made for alpha chains as a stray read, so its size is not meaningful. This CDR3 is CASSLAGSYNEQFF. CDR3 bases: TGTGCCAGCAGCTTAGCCGGTTCCTACAATGAGCAGTTCTTC. The chain employs TRBV7-2 and TRBJ2-1; D is unclear. Germline assignment: CDR1 SGHTA and CDR2 FQGNSA. The CDR3 has 14 residues. Between the trimmed V and J ends, which lost 0 bases and 1 base, there was a span of 4 bases.

About this clonotype itself: Because this beta chain is a stray read in a library intended to capture alpha chains, its abundance should not be given much weight. The gene calls are TRBV5-1 and TRBJ1-4; no definite D call. From germline, CDR1 is SGHRS and CDR2 YFSETQ. The V and J ends lost 4 bases and 0 bases respectively, with 7 bases between them. This CDR3 contains 14 residues. Here the CDR3 reads CASSHLTTNEKLFF. The CDR3 nucleotides read TGCGCCAGCAGCCACCTTACAACTAATGAAAAACTGTTTTTT.

A note on this clonotype: A library made for alpha chains picked up this beta chain off target, so its size means little. The chain combines TRBV7-9 with TRBJ2-7; D is unclear. V gave up 2 bases and J gave up 0 bases, with 8 bases separating them. The CDR3 length is 14 residues. Germline-derived CDR1 and CDR2 are SEHNR and FQNEAQ (reference sequence). This CDR3 is CASSLSGFSYEQYF. CDR3 DNA: TGTGCCAGCAGCTTATCCGGATTCTCCTACGAGCAGTACTTC.

Regarding this clonotype: Since the library was made to target alpha chains, this beta chain is a stray read and its abundance is not meaningful. This sequence joins TRBV6-2 or TRBV6-3 and TRBJ1-1, with 7 nucleotides matching TRBD1. The CDR3 is 17 amino acids. V was clipped by 0 bases and J by 0 bases; unmatched bases: 7. Germline values: CDR1 MNHEY, CDR2 SVGEGT. The CDR3 loop is CASSYSADRSLNTEAFF. The CDR3, as DNA: TGTGCCAGCAGTTACTCGGCGGACAGGTCCTTGAACACTGAAGCTTTCTTT.

As for this clonotype: Since the library was made to target alpha chains, this beta chain is a stray read and its abundance is not meaningful. The chain employs TRBV7-8 and TRBJ2-1; unclear D gene. CDR3 length equals 11 residues. The germline V gene has CDR1 SGHVS and CDR2 FQNEAQ. V lost 0 bases, J lost 9 bases, and 3 bases lay in between. The CDR3 coding sequence is TGTGCCAGCAGCTTAGCGGGTGAGCAGTTCTTC. Its translation: CASSLAGEQFF.

This clonotype appeared many times. This beta chain is a stray sequence in a library constructed for alpha chains; its clone size is not meaningful. The chain carries TRBV5-1 and TRBJ2-3; D uncertain. CDR1 is SGHRS, CDR2 YFSETQ, per germline. V was pared by 2 bases and J by 2 bases, with 0 bases between. CDR3 length: 11 residues. The CDR3 loop is CASSFTDTQYF. The CDR3 DNA reads as TGCGCCAGCAGCTTCACAGATACGCAGTATTTT. Supplemented by reference TRBV5-1 and TRBJ2-3, the full variable domain reads KAGVTQTPRYLIKTRGQQVTLSCSPISGHRSVSWYQQTPGQGLQFLFEYFSETQRNKGNFPGRFSGRQFSNSRSEMNVSTLELGDSALYLCASSFTDTQYFGPGTRLTVL.

This clonotype was recorded at least ten times. Because this beta chain is a stray read in a library intended to capture alpha chains, its abundance should not be given much weight. The chain has TRBV12-3 or TRBV12-4 and TRBJ2-2, with TRBD2 identical over 13 bases. The ends lost 6 bases at V and 4 bases at J; junction bases unmatched: 2. This CDR3 has 15 residues. This chain's CDR3 is CASSRTSGGTGELFF. The CDR3 nucleotides read TGTGCCAGCAGCCGGACTAGCGGGGGCACCGGGGAGCTGTTTTTT.